Shown below are 22 T cell receptor beta chains from a single sample sequenced in a study of blood T cell repertoires in COVID-19. TCRdb keeps only in-frame clones here, not all; method: immunoSEQ multiplex PCR. The sample contains 110,000 or so clones, roughly 90% of which appear only once. The material sequenced was peripheral blood. The source of these receptors is a man aged 65 to 85 who had recovered from COVID-19.

This clone was seen just once. The chain uses TRBV2 and TRBJ2-2; D might be TRBD1 (5 bases). This CDR3 has 14 residues. Trimming took off 8 bases at V and 1 base at J, with 11 bases between the two ends. Germline V gives CDR1 SNHLY, CDR2 FYNNEI. The CDR3 sequence is CASSATVNTGELFF. The CDR3 DNA is TGTGCCAGCTCGGCGACAGTGAACACCGGGGAGCTGTTTTTT.

The chain recombines TRBV9 with TRBJ1-3, with D possibly being TRBD1 (5 bases). Deletions cut 4 bases from V and 1 base from J, with 12 bases between. Germline V gene data show CDR1 as SGDLS and CDR2 as YYNGEE. This CDR3 has 15 residues. CDR3 nucleotide sequence: TGTGCCAGCAGCCCGGCTGCAGGGTCTGGAAACACCATATATTTT. Protein product: CASSPAAGSGNTIYF.

The chain carries TRBV19 and TRBJ1-5, with TRBD1 as a possible D gene (6 bases). CDR1 and CDR2 (germline): LNHDA, SQIVND (reference sequence). The V gene lost 5 bases and the J gene lost 1 base, with 27 bases spanning the gap. The CDR3 sequence is 20 residues long. The CDR3 here is CASSRSTTGGLWGSNQPQHF. The DNA for the CDR3 is TGTGCCAGTAGTCGCTCCACGACAGGCGGTCTATGGGGGAGCAATCAGCCCCAGCATTTT.

This clone was recorded a few times. The V call is TRBV9, the J call TRBJ2-2, with no clear D. Germline assignment: CDR1 SGDLS and CDR2 YYNGEE. This CDR3 is 17 amino acids long. V was shortened by 1 base and J by 7 bases, with 20 bases between the two germline ends. For the CDR3, the DNA is TGTGCCAGCAGCGTACGTAGTAGTGTCTTCGACATCGGGGAGCTGTTTTTT. Its translation is CASSVRSSVFDIGELFF.

The chain has TRBV28 and TRBJ2-7, with 10 positions matching TRBD1. V shed 6 bases, J shed 2 bases, and the junction held 7 bases outside the gene matches. Germline V gene sequence: CDR1 MDHEN, CDR2 SYDVKM. The CDR3 sequence is 15 residues long. CDR3 DNA sequence: TGTGCCAGCAGCGTTATGGGACAGGGGACCTACGAGCAGTACTTC. Its protein product is CASSVMGQGTYEQYF.

The chain recombines TRBV25-1 with TRBJ2-7; unclear D gene. Germline assignment: CDR1 MGHDK and CDR2 SYGVNS. V lost 7 bases and J 0 bases, leaving 10 bases between the germline ends. The CDR3 runs 13 residues. CDR3 in DNA: TGTGCCAGCAATTCGAGGAGCTCCTACGAGCAGTACTTC. Its protein product is CASNSRSSYEQYF.

The V and J genes are TRBV5-6 and TRBJ2-1; maybe TRBD2 (5 bases). Trimming removed 2 bases at V and 0 bases at J, with 9 bases between. The germline V gene has CDR1 SGHDT and CDR2 YYEEEE. The CDR3 sequence is 15 residues long. Written as DNA, the CDR3 is TGTGCCAGCAGCTTCTTAGCGAGCTCCTACAATGAGCAGTTCTTC. Amino acids: CASSFLASSYNEQFF.

The DNA for the CDR3 is TGTGCCAGCAGCTCGGCCCGGGAGTCGCTCGGCTACACCTTC. This sequence encodes CASSSARESLGYTF. The gene calls are TRBV7-2 and TRBJ1-2; D gene ambiguous. The CDR3 has 14 amino acids. V was clipped by 4 bases and J by 8 bases, with 17 bases between them. The germline V gene encodes CDR1 SGHTA and CDR2 FQGNSA.

This clone was picked up a small number of times. V is TRBV30 and J is TRBJ2-5; 7 positions agree with TRBD1. The CDR3 has 12 amino acids. J lost 5 bases, V lost 6 bases, and 6 bases had no gene match. Germline assignment: CDR1 GTSNPN and CDR2 SVGIG (reference sequence). CDR3 loop: CACHGQAETQYF. Here the CDR3 DNA reads TGTGCCTGCCACGGACAGGCGGAGACCCAGTACTTC.

V is TRBV5-1 and J is TRBJ1-6; the D gene is possibly TRBD1 (6 bases). The V gene lost 0 bases and the J gene lost 9 bases, with 10 bases spanning the gap. This CDR3 is 14 amino acids long. The V gene's germline CDR1 is SGHRS and CDR2 YFSETQ. CDR3 region: CASSLVRGPSPLHF. CDR3 sequence (DNA): TGCGCCAGCAGCTTGGTCAGGGGACCTTCACCCCTCCACTTT.

The J gene is TRBJ2-7, the V gene TRBV18, with TRBD1 matching over 8 bases. V gave up 5 bases and J gave up 1 base; unmatched junction bases: 1. This CDR3 comprises 13 residues. Looked up from germline, CDR1 is KGHSH and CDR2 is LQKENI. Here the CDR3 DNA reads TGTGCCAGCTCAAGGACAGGGTCCTACGAGCAGTACTTC. Its translation is CASSRTGSYEQYF.

The chain couples TRBV18 to TRBJ1-1; the match to TRBD1 covers 8 bases. This CDR3 is 18 amino acids long. Germline V CDR1 and CDR2: KGHSH, LQKENI. V shed 5 bases and J 1 base; nucleotides not matched to a gene: 15. For the CDR3, the DNA is TGTGCCAGCTCATTGGGGACAGGCTTCGTCGTAAGGAACACTGAAGCTTTCTTT. It is translated as CASSLGTGFVVRNTEAFF. Complete variable domain (other parts from reference TRBV18 and TRBJ1-1): NAGVMQNPRHLVRRRGQEARLRCSPMKGHSHVYWYRQLPEEGLKFMVYLQKENIIDESGMPKERFSAEFPKEGPSILRIQQVVRGDSAAYFCASSLGTGFVVRNTEAFFGQGTRLTVV.

The gene calls are TRBV18 and TRBJ1-4, with 10 bases fitting TRBD1. Trimming took 4 bases from V and 6 from J; bases not matched to a gene: 8. The CDR3 runs to 16 residues. CDR1 is KGHSH, CDR2 LQKENI, per germline. The CDR3 sequence is CASSHDRDRGYEKLFF. The CDR3 nucleotides are TGTGCCAGCTCACATGACCGGGACAGGGGTTATGAAAAACTGTTTTTT.

This chain joins TRBV5-4 and TRBJ1-1, with 8 positions matching TRBD1. This CDR3 spans 14 amino acids. Per the germline V gene, CDR1 is SGHNT and CDR2 is YYREEE (reference sequence). With 4 bases clipped from V and 1 base from J, the junction kept 3 bases outside the gene matches. CDR3 coding DNA: TGTGCCAGCAGCGCCGGGACAGGGAACACTGAAGCTTTCTTT. It encodes CASSAGTGNTEAFF.

This chain uses TRBV18 with TRBJ1-5; 9 bases are a match to TRBD1. The CDR3 runs to 15 residues. Germline V gene data show CDR1 as KGHSH and CDR2 as LQKENI. The ends lost 4 bases at V and 1 base at J; junction bases unmatched: 2. The CDR3 nucleotides read TGTGCCAGCTCACAGGGACAGGGAAGCAATCAGCCCCAGCATTTT. Translated, it gives CASSQGQGSNQPQHF.

This chain connects TRBV2 to TRBJ2-3; tentative D call: TRBD1 (6 bases). V lost 3 bases and J 6 bases, leaving 13 bases between the germline ends. Germline V lookup: CDR1 SNHLY, CDR2 FYNNEI. This CDR3 comprises 14 residues. The CDR3 is CASSEQGPRDTQYF. CDR3 coding DNA: TGTGCCAGCAGTGAGCAGGGGCCTAGGGATACGCAGTATTTT.

The V call is TRBV15, the J call TRBJ1-2; TRBD1 aligns across 8 bases. This CDR3 comprises 14 residues. After removal of 0 bases from V and 7 bases from J, the junction contained 4 bases not matched to a gene. Germline values: CDR1 LNHNV, CDR2 YYDKDF (reference sequence). The CDR3 bases are TGTGCCACCAGCAGAGACAGGGGGCTCGTTGGCTACACCTTC. This encodes CATSRDRGLVGYTF.

The J gene is TRBJ2-7, the V gene TRBV6-9, with D possibly matching TRBD2 (6 bases). The CDR3 runs to 11 residues. Germline loops: CDR1 MNHGY, CDR2 SVAAGI. Trimming pared 11 bases from V and 3 bases from J, leaving 11 bases between. CDR3 sequence (DNA): TGTGCCGGCGGAGGGTTCTACGAGCAGTACTTC. It encodes CAGGGFYEQYF.

The CDR3 region has the DNA TGTGCCATCAAACGGGGACAGGGAGAGTACGAGCAGTACTTC. Translating gives CAIKRGQGEYEQYF. The chain uses TRBV10-3 and TRBJ2-7; 9 positions match TRBD1. After removal of 7 bases from V and 4 bases from J, the junction contained 8 bases not matched to a gene. Germline-derived CDR1 and CDR2 are ENHRY and SYGVKD. This CDR3 is built from 14 residues.

The chain joins TRBV5-1 to TRBJ2-5; unclear D gene. Germline CDR1 SGHRS, CDR2 YFSETQ. The germline V and J ends were trimmed by 0 bases and 4 bases, with 4 bases remaining between them. The CDR3 is made up of 12 amino acids. The CDR3, as DNA: TGCGCCAGCAGCTTGGCATTAGAGACCCAGTACTTC. This gives the protein CASSLALETQYF.

In its sample, this clone was seen a few times. The chain carries TRBV5-5 and TRBJ2-4, with 10 bases fitting TRBD1. V dropped 4 bases and J dropped 10; count of bases not matched to a gene: 8. This CDR3 is 14 amino acids long. In germline, CDR1 is SGHKS, CDR2 YYEKEE (reference sequence). This chain's CDR3 is CASSAPGTGEIQYF. The CDR3 nucleotides read TGTGCCAGCAGCGCCCCGGGGACAGGGGAAATTCAGTACTTC.

This clone has a single count. The V gene is TRBV5-6, the J gene TRBJ2-7; maybe TRBD1 (6 bases). The CDR3 sequence is 14 residues long. Germline assignment: CDR1 SGHDT and CDR2 YYEEEE. Trimming cost V 3 bases and J 3 bases, with 13 bases left between them. CDR3 bases: TGTGCCAGCAGCTGGGGCAGGGGTTTCTACGAGCAGTACTTC. The encoded protein is CASSWGRGFYEQYF.